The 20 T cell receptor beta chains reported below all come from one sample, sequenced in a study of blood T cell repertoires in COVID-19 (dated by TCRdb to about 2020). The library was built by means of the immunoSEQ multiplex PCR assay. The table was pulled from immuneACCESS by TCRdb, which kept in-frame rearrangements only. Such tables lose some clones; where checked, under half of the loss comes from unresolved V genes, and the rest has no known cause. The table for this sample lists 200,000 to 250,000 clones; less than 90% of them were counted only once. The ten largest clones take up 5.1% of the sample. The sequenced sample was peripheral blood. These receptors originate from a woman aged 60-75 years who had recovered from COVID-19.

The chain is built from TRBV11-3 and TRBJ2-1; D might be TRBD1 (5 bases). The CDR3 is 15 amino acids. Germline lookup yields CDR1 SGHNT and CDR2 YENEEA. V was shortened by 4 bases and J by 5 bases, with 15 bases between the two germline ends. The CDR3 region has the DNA TGTGCCAGCAGCTCACGCGCAGGGTTAAACAATGAGCAGTTCTTC. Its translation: CASSSRAGLNNEQFF.

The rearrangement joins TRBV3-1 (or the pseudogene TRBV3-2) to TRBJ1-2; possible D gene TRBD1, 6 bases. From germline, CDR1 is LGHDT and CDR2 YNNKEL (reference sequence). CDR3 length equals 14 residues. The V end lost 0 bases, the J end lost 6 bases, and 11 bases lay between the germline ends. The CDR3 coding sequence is TGTGCCAGCAGCCAAGAACAGGGAAAGGATGGCTACACCTTC. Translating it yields CASSQEQGKDGYTF.

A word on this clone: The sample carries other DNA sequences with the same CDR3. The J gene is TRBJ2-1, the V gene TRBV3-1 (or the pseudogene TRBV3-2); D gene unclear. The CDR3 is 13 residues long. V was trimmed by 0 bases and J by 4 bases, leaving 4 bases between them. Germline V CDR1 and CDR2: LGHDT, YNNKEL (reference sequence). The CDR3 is CASSQDRYNEQFF. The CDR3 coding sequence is TGTGCCAGCAGCCAAGATCGGTACAATGAGCAGTTCTTC.

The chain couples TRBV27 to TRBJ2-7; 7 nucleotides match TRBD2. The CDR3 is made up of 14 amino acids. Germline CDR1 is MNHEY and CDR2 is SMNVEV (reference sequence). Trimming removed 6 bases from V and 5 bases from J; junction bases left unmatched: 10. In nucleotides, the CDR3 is TGTGCCAGCAGGCAGACTAGCCTGTTTCACGAGCAGTACTTC. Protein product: CASRQTSLFHEQYF.

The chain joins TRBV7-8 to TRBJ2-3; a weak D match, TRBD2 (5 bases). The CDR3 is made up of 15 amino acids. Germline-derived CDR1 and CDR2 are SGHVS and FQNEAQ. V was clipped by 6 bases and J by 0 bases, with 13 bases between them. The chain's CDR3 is CASRPIAYSTDTQYF. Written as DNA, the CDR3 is TGTGCCAGCAGACCAATAGCGTATAGCACAGATACGCAGTATTTT. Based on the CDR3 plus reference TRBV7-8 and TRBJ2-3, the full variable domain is GAGVSQSPRYKVAKRGQDVALRCDPISGHVSLFWYQQALGQGPEFLTYFQNEAQLDKSGLPSDRFFAERPEGSVSTLKIQRTQQEDSAVYLCASRPIAYSTDTQYFGPGTRLTVL.

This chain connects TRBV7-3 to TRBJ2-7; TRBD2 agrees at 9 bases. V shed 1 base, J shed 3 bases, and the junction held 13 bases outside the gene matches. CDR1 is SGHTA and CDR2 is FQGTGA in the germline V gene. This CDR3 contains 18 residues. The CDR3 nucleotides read TGTGCCAGCAGCTTAAGGCCTAGCGGGATGACCAAAATCTACGAGCAGTACTTC. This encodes CASSLRPSGMTKIYEQYF.

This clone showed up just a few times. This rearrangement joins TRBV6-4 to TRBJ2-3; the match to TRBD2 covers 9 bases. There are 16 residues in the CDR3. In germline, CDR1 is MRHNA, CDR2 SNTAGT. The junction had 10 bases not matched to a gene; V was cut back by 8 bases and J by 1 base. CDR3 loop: CASSRAGGSGTDTQYF. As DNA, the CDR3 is TGTGCCAGCTCCAGAGCGGGGGGTTCTGGCACAGATACGCAGTATTTT.

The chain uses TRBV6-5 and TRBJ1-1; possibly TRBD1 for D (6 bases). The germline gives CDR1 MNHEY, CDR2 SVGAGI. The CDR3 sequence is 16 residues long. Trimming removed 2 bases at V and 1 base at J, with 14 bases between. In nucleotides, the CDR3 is TGTGCCAGCAGTTACCCCACAGGGCAAAGGAACACTGAAGCTTTCTTT. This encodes CASSYPTGQRNTEAFF.

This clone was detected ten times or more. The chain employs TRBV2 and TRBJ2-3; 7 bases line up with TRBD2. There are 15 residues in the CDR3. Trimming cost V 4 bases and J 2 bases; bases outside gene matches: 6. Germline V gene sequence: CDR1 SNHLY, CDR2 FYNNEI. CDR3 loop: CASSGPSGFTDTQYF. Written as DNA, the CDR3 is TGTGCCAGCAGTGGACCTAGCGGATTCACAGATACGCAGTATTTT.

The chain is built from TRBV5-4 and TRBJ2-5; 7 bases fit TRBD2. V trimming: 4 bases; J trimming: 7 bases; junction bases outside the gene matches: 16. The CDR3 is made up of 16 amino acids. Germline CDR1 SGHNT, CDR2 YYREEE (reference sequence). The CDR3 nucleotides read TGTGCCAGCAGCACTACAACCGGGACTACGGCCGGGACCCAGTACTTC. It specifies CASSTTTGTTAGTQYF.

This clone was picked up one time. CDR3 residues: CASSFGRGGDTQYF. The DNA for the CDR3 is TGCGCCAGCAGCTTTGGGCGGGGAGGGGATACGCAGTATTTT. The chain joins TRBV5-1 to TRBJ2-3, with 7 bases lining up with TRBD2. Germline values: CDR1 SGHRS, CDR2 YFSETQ. V was clipped by 2 bases and J by 6 bases; unmatched bases: 6. The CDR3 is made up of 14 amino acids. The full variable domain, rest sourced from reference TRBV5-1 and TRBJ2-3, is KAGVTQTPRYLIKTRGQQVTLSCSPISGHRSVSWYQQTPGQGLQFLFEYFSETQRNKGNFPGRFSGRQFSNSRSEMNVSTLELGDSALYLCASSFGRGGDTQYFGPGTRLTVL.

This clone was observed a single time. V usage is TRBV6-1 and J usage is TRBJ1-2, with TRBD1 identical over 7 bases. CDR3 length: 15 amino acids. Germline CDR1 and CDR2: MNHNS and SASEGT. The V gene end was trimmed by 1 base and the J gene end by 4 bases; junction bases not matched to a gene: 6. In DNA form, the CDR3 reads TGTGCCAGCAGTGAAGGGACAGGTAGTCCCTATGGCTACACCTTC. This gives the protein CASSEGTGSPYGYTF.

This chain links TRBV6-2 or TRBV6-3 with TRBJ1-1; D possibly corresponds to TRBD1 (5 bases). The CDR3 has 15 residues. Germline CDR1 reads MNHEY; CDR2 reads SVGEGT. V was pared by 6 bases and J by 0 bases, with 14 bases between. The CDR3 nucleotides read TGTGCCAGCAGCCCCGTTGGACACTTGAACACTGAAGCTTTCTTT. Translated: CASSPVGHLNTEAFF.

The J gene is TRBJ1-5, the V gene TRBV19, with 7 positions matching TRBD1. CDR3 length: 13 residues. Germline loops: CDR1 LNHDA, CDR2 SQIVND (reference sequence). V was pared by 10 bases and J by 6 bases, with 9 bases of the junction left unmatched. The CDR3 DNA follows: TGTGCCACCACCAAACAGGGGACTCAGCCCCAGCATTTT. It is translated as CATTKQGTQPQHF.

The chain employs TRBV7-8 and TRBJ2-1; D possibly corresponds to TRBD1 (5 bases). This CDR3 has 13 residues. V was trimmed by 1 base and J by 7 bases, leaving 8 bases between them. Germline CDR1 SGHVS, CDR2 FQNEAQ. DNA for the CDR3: TGTGCCAGCAGCTTAGGACAGCAAAATGAGCAGTTCTTC. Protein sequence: CASSLGQQNEQFF.

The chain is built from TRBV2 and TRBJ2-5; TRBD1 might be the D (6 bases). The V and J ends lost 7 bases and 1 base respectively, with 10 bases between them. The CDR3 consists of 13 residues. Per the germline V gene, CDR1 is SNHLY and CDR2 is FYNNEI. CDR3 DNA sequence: TGTGCCAGCATCGGACAGCCCCAAGAGACCCAGTACTTC. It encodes CASIGQPQETQYF.

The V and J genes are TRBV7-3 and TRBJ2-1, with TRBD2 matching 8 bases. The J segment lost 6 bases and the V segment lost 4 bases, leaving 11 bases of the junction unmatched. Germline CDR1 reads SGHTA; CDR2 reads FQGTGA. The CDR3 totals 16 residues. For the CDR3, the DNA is TGTGCCAGCAGCTCACTAGGCGGGGGGCCCGTCAATGAGCAGTTCTTC. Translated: CASSSLGGGPVNEQFF.

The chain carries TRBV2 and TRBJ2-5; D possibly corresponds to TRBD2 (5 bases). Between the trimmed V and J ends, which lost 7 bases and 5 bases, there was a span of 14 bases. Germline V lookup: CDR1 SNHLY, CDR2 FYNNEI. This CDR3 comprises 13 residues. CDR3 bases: TGTGCCAGCACCCGAGAGGGTCGGGAGACCCAGTACTTC. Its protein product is CASTREGRETQYF.

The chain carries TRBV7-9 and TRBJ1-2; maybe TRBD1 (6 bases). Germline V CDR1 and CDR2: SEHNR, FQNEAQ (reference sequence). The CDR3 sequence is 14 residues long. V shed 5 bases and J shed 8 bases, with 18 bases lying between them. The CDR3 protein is CASSPLGGARGYTF. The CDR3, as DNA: TGTGCCAGCAGCCCCCTGGGGGGGGCAAGGGGCTACACCTTC.

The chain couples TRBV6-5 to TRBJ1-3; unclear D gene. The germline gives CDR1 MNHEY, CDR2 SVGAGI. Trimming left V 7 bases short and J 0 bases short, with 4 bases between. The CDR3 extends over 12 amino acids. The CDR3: CASTGSGNTIYF. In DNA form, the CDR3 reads TGTGCCAGCACCGGCTCTGGAAACACCATATATTTT.